Listed here are 27 T cell receptor beta chains from one sample, sequenced in a study of early T cells in non-severe SARS-CoV-2 infection. MiXCR, run by TCRdb on the 5' RACE reads, gives a single entry per CDR3 protein. The sample has under 40,000 distinct CDR3 sequences, roughly 5.7% seen once. Sample: whole blood. The receptors were gathered from an adult who was a healthcare worker with PCR-confirmed SARS-CoV-2 infection or an uninfected control (not recorded which).

This clonotype has at least ten counts. The J gene is TRBJ1-1, the V gene TRBV5-1; D is perhaps TRBD1 (5 bases). Germline CDR1 is SGHRS and CDR2 is YFSETQ. This CDR3 has 16 residues. Trimming shortened V by 3 bases and J by 4 bases, and 19 bases separated the two germline ends. CDR3 loop: CASSSQGGPSFTEAFF. The CDR3 DNA is TGCGCCAGCAGCTCTCAGGGTGGGCCCTCCTTCACTGAAGCTTTCTTT.

About this clonotype: A read error may explain this, as a much larger clone is one base away. The chain has TRBV11-2 and TRBJ1-6; TRBD1 matches 8 bases. The CDR3 runs to 13 residues. Germline V lookup: CDR1 SGHAT, CDR2 FQNNGV. The CDR3 nucleotides read TGTGCCAGCAGCTTGGCAGGGGGCTCACCCCCCCACTTT. Residues: CASSLAGGSPPHF.

This clonotype was counted ten times or more. This chain links TRBV7-6 with TRBJ2-3; 7 nucleotides agree with TRBD1. The V gene's germline CDR1 is SGHVS and CDR2 FNYEAQ. The CDR3 covers 15 residues. Unmatched junction bases numbered 5, after V lost 5 bases and J lost 0 bases. The CDR3 loop is CASSGTAISTDTQYF. The CDR3 bases are TGTGCCAGCAGCGGGACAGCGATTAGCACAGATACGCAGTATTTT. The variable domain in full, with the rest retrieved from reference TRBV7-6 and TRBJ2-3, is GAGVSQSPRYKVTKRGQDVALRCDPISGHVSLYWYRQALGQGPEFLTYFNYEAQQDKSGLPNDRFSAERPEGSISTLTIQRTEQRDSAMYRCASSGTAISTDTQYFGPGTRLTVL.

V is TRBV5-1 and J is TRBJ2-5, with TRBD1 matching 7 bases. The CDR3 runs 14 residues. Germline CDR1 reads SGHRS; CDR2 reads YFSETQ. V lost 0 bases, J lost 4 bases, and 3 bases stayed unmatched. The CDR3 DNA reads TGCGCCAGCAGCTTGGTAGGGGGCGGAGAGACCCAGTACTTC. This translates into CASSLVGGGETQYF.

The chain employs TRBV28 and TRBJ2-7; 9 nucleotides line up with TRBD1. Trimming cost V 5 bases and J 5 bases; bases outside gene matches: 10. CDR1 and CDR2 from the germline V gene are MDHEN and SYDVKM. This CDR3 comprises 15 residues. The CDR3 DNA sequence: TGTGCCAGCAGTCCCTCTGGGACAGGGTCCCACGAGCAGTACTTC. This sequence encodes CASSPSGTGSHEQYF.

This clonotype was counted at least ten times. The chain couples TRBV7-2 to TRBJ2-3, with a tentative D call TRBD2 (5 bases). This CDR3 is built from 12 residues. Trimming cost V 3 bases and J 7 bases, with 8 bases left between them. Germline CDR1 reads SGHTA; CDR2 reads FQGNSA. The CDR3 protein is CASSLDFNTQYF. As DNA, the CDR3 is TGTGCCAGCAGCTTGGACTTCAATACGCAGTATTTT.

In its sample, this clonotype was seen many times. The V and J genes are TRBV12-3 or TRBV12-4 and TRBJ2-7; the match to TRBD2 covers 7 bases. The CDR3 contains 14 residues. Germline trimming cut 5 bases from V and 0 bases from J; bases unmatched to any gene: 4. In DNA form, the CDR3 reads TGTGCCAGCAGTATTAGCGGGCTCTCCTACGAGCAGTACTTC. Its protein product is CASSISGLSYEQYF.

This clonotype has more than one count but fewer than ten. The genes are TRBV7-2 and TRBJ2-2; no definite D call. V was trimmed by 5 bases and J by 4 bases, leaving 8 bases between them. The germline gives CDR1 SGHTA, CDR2 FQGNSA. There are 13 residues in the CDR3. The CDR3 sequence is CASSRPVTGELFF. The CDR3 DNA reads as TGTGCCAGCAGCCGACCGGTCACCGGGGAGCTGTTTTTT.

This clonotype was found a few times. As DNA, the CDR3 is TGTGCCAGCAGCTTAGACGCGGGACCCTACAATGAGCAGTTCTTC. Encoded protein: CASSLDAGPYNEQFF. The chain combines TRBV7-8 with TRBJ2-1; tentative D call: TRBD2 (6 bases). The CDR3 has 15 amino acids. V was cut by 1 base and J by 2 bases, with 9 bases left in between. CDR1 and CDR2 from the germline V gene are SGHVS and FQNEAQ.

The sample holds many counts of this clonotype. This sequence joins TRBV4-1 and TRBJ1-5; perhaps TRBD1 as D (6 bases). Per the germline V gene, CDR1 is MGHRA and CDR2 is YSYEKL. Deletions cut 4 bases from V and 1 base from J, with 8 bases between. CDR3 size: 14 residues. The CDR3 DNA reads as TGCGCCAGCAGCCTCAGGGGAAGCAATCAGCCCCAGCATTTT. Its protein is CASSLRGSNQPQHF.

This clonotype was seen more than once but under ten times. The rearrangement joins TRBV4-3 to TRBJ1-4; D uncertain. The V and J ends lost 4 bases and 8 bases respectively, with 17 bases between them. Germline-derived CDR1 and CDR2 are LGHNA and YSLEER. CDR3 length equals 15 residues. The CDR3 reads CASSREARDREKLFF. The CDR3 region has the DNA TGCGCCAGCAGCCGTGAAGCCCGGGATCGCGAAAAACTGTTTTTT.

This clonotype was seen many times. The CDR3 region is CASSFDVRGEKLFF. The CDR3, as DNA: TGTGCCAGCAGTTTCGACGTCAGGGGTGAAAAACTGTTTTTT. The J gene is TRBJ1-4, the V gene TRBV28; a weak D match, TRBD1 (6 bases). Germline V lookup: CDR1 MDHEN, CDR2 SYDVKM. Trimming removed 3 bases at V and 7 bases at J, with 12 bases between. The CDR3 runs to 14 residues.

V and J are TRBV6-5 and TRBJ2-3; D perhaps matches TRBD1 (7 bases). Germline V gene lookup returns CDR1 MNHEY and CDR2 SVGAGI. This CDR3 is built from 15 residues. V dropped 4 bases and J dropped 3 bases, with 14 bases sitting between them. The DNA of the CDR3 is TGTGCCAGCAGTTTATTTCAGGGGGGTACAGATACGCAGTATTTT. Amino acids: CASSLFQGGTDTQYF.

In its sample, this clonotype was seen many times. The rearrangement uses TRBV13 and TRBJ2-7; D not resolved. Per the germline V gene, CDR1 is PRHDT and CDR2 is FYEKMQ (reference sequence). This CDR3 has 14 amino acids. The V gene lost 5 bases and the J gene lost 0 bases, with 11 bases spanning the gap. The CDR3 nucleotides are TGTGCCAGCAGCCTTGGTATCAGCTCCTACGAGCAGTACTTC. The encoded protein is CASSLGISSYEQYF.

This clonotype appeared many times. The genes are TRBV3-1 and TRBJ2-7; 7 nucleotides agree with TRBD2. CDR3 length: 14 amino acids. J was trimmed by 6 bases and V by 4 bases; bases with no gene match: 9. In germline, CDR1 is LGHDT, CDR2 YNNKEL (reference sequence). CDR3 sequence: CASSLPGGFGEQYF. In nucleotides, the CDR3 is TGTGCCAGCAGCCTTCCCGGGGGGTTCGGCGAGCAGTACTTC.

This clonotype was detected ten times or more. The chain is built from TRBV6-2 or TRBV6-3 and TRBJ2-1; D might be TRBD2 (6 bases). Trimming left V 5 bases short and J 5 bases short, with 13 bases between. Germline lookup yields CDR1 MNHEY and CDR2 SVGEGT. The CDR3 runs 14 residues. This CDR3 reads CASSNRDFNNEQFF. The DNA of the CDR3 is TGTGCCAGCAGTAACCGGGACTTCAACAATGAGCAGTTCTTC.

The table lists this clonotype with a few counts. This sequence joins TRBV7-2 and TRBJ2-7, with TRBD2 matching 13 bases. The V and J ends lost 5 bases and 3 bases, in that order; junction bases with no gene match: 4. Germline V gene sequence: CDR1 SGHTA, CDR2 FQGNSA. The CDR3 has 15 amino acids. The CDR3 is CASSARLAGGYEQYF. The CDR3 DNA sequence: TGTGCCAGCAGCGCAAGACTAGCGGGAGGCTACGAGCAGTACTTC.

This clonotype was counted at least ten times. The gene calls are TRBV6-2 or TRBV6-3 and TRBJ2-7; 9 nucleotides match TRBD2. Germline CDR1 and CDR2: MNHEY and SVGEGT. The CDR3 length is 18 residues. J gave up 5 bases and V 9 bases, and 23 bases lay outside the gene matches. The CDR3 region is CARSPPSASGIYNHEQYF. The DNA for the CDR3 is TGTGCCAGATCTCCGCCCTCGGCTAGCGGGATCTACAATCACGAGCAGTACTTC.

This clonotype has more than one count but fewer than ten. The rearrangement uses TRBV7-9 and TRBJ1-4; D is undetermined. Trimming removed 5 bases from V and 2 bases from J, with 15 bases in between. The CDR3 consists of 16 residues. The V gene's germline CDR1 is SEHNR and CDR2 FQNEAQ (reference sequence). Here the CDR3 DNA reads TGTGCCAGCAGCCAAGGGTCGGGGATTACTAATGAAAAACTGTTTTTT. It codes for CASSQGSGITNEKLFF.

This clonotype was detected a few times. The chain uses TRBV11-1 and TRBJ2-6; D is possibly TRBD1 (5 bases). The CDR3 totals 15 residues. The V gene's germline CDR1 is SGHAT and CDR2 FQDESV (reference sequence). V was cut by 2 bases and J by 2 bases, with 7 bases left in between. The CDR3 here is CASSLQDTGANVLTF. The DNA for the CDR3 is TGTGCCAGCAGCTTACAGGACACTGGGGCCAACGTCCTGACTTTC.

This rearrangement joins TRBV7-2 to TRBJ2-7; D may be TRBD2 (6 bases). The length of the CDR3 is 14 residues. Germline CDR1 is SGHTA and CDR2 is FQGNSA. V lost 6 bases and J 5 bases, leaving 17 bases between the germline ends. The CDR3 loop reads CASSPGLRLHEQYF. CDR3 nucleotides: TGTGCCAGCAGTCCTGGACTACGTCTCCACGAGCAGTACTTC.

This clonotype has a count of ten or more. This chain joins TRBV7-8 and TRBJ1-1; a weak D match, TRBD1 (6 bases). V lost 2 bases and J lost 4, with 11 bases in between. Germline CDR1 and CDR2: SGHVS and FQNEAQ. The CDR3 runs 14 residues. This CDR3 is CASSLTTGATEAFF. In DNA, the CDR3 is TGTGCCAGCAGCTTAACGACGGGGGCCACTGAAGCTTTCTTT.

At least ten counts were recorded for this clonotype. V usage is TRBV15 and J usage is TRBJ2-1; TRBD2 might be the D (5 bases). Trimming shortened V by 0 bases and J by 10 bases, and 10 bases separated the two germline ends. The CDR3 covers 13 residues. Germline CDR1 LNHNV, CDR2 YYDKDF (reference sequence). CDR3 sequence: CATSRDLGSEQFF. In DNA, the CDR3 is TGTGCCACCAGCAGAGATCTGGGGAGCGAGCAGTTCTTC.

This chain's CDR3 is CASVHMGAGELFF. The CDR3 DNA sequence: TGTGCCAGCGTCCACATGGGAGCCGGGGAGCTGTTTTTT. The rearrangement joins TRBV2 to TRBJ2-2; a possible D gene is TRBD2 (5 bases). The CDR3 is 13 amino acids. V was trimmed by 8 bases and J by 6 bases, leaving 13 bases between them. The germline gives CDR1 SNHLY, CDR2 FYNNEI.

J is TRBJ2-4 and V is TRBV21-1; the table's TRBD2 call for D was not verified on the DNA. TRBV21-1 is a pseudogene locus. The length of the CDR3 is 16 residues. This CDR3 reads CASSKVLAGGPERQYF. As DNA, the CDR3 is TGTGCCAGCAGCAAAGTGCTAGCGGGAGGGCCGGAGAGACAGTACTTC.

Only a few counts were recorded for this clonotype. The rearrangement links TRBV7-2 to TRBJ1-2, with D uncertain. This CDR3 is 14 amino acids long. CDR1 and CDR2 (germline): SGHTA, FQGNSA. Trimming removed 2 bases at V and 4 bases at J, with 11 bases between. The CDR3 sequence is CASSLSGISYGYTF. The DNA for the CDR3 is TGTGCCAGCAGCTTATCTGGAATCTCCTATGGCTACACCTTC. Together with reference TRBV7-2 and TRBJ1-2, the CDR3 gives the full variable domain: GAGVSQSPSNKVTEKGKDVELRCDPISGHTALYWYRQSLGQGLEFLIYFQGNSAPDKSGLPSDRFSAERTGGSVSTLTIQRTQQEDSAVYLCASSLSGISYGYTFGSGTRLTVV.

This clonotype was recorded many times. The rearrangement joins TRBV4-3 to TRBJ2-1; 7 positions match TRBD2. The CDR3 loop spans 15 amino acids. CDR1 and CDR2 from the germline V gene are LGHNA and YSLEER. Trimming at V came to 1 base and at J to 6 bases, leaving 6 bases not matched to a gene. CDR3: CASSQGGGPLNEQFF. CDR3 nucleotides: TGCGCCAGCAGCCAAGGGGGAGGGCCCCTCAATGAGCAGTTCTTC.